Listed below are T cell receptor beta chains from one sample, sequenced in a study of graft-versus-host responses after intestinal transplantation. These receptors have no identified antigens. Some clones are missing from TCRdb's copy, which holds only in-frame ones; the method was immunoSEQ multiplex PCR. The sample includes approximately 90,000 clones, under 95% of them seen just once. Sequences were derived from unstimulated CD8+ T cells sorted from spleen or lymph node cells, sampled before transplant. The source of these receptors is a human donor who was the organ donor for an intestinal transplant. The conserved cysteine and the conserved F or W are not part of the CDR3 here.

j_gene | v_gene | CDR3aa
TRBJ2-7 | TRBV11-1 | ASSPPGGDPSPGREQY
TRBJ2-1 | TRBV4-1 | ASSPTSGYSYNEQF
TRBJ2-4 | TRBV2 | ASTQGGTAAKNIQY
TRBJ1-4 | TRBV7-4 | ASSLLGRGLEKLF
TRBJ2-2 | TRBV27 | ASSFSAETGELF
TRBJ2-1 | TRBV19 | ASSIAPGLGIYNEQF
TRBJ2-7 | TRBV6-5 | ASSYGAAISYEQY
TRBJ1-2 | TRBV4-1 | ASSHTGPEDYT
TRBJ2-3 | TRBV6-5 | ASSYRGEADTQY
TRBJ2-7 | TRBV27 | ATHRGYEQY
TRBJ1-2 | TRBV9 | ASSVAIGGNYGYT
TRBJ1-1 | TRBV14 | ASSQIVNTEAF